This T cell receptor beta chain was recorded in a study of CD8 T cells in Susac syndrome. Findings and limits, study-wide: The study conceded that its TCR sequencing and HLA analysis involved relatively few individuals.

Note on this clonotype: Its cognate antigen is unknown. Compared with germline, one end of the junction differs, possibly owing to a read error.

Negative isolation yielded CD8+ and CD4+ T cells; FACS enriched TEMRA cells. Random hexamers served to reverse transcribe roughly 0.5 to 1 ug RNA. Amplification of TCR beta CDR3 used immunoSEQ multiplex PCR across 54 Vbeta and 13 Jbeta. TCRdb called the immunoSEQ multiplex PCR reads again in MiXCR, with one record for every CDR3 protein. The sample carries 100,000 or so distinct CDR3 sequences, 85% to 95% recorded once. Germline CDR1 and CDR2: KGHSH and LQKENI. The CDR3 spans 16 residues. The clonotype originates from a human donor in good health. The J gene is TRBJ1-1, the V gene TRBV18, with 10 bases identical to TRBD1. Sequencing was performed on CD8+ T cells from PBMCs. The CDR3 DNA follows: TGTGCCAGCTCACCCCTCGGGACAGGGGTGGACACTGAAGTTTTCTTT. Encoded protein: CASSPLGTGVDTEVFF.